The 29 T cell receptor beta chains presented below share a single source sample, sequenced in a study of regulatory T cells in long-lasting Graves disease. The time point denotes: newly diagnosed GD, antithyroid drugs for less than 3 months. Extracted PBMC RNA gave rise to the TCR library. For TCR beta, libraries came from iRepertoire HTBI primers and Arm-PCR of CDR3 regions. MiXCR, run by TCRdb on the multiplex PCR reads, gives a single entry per CDR3 protein. Here the sample spans some 500,000 distinct CDR3 sequences, roughly 12% being singletons. These sequences were also reported in another study, on T cells in Graves' hyperthyroidism and ophthalmopathy.

The starting material was peripheral blood mononuclear cells (PBMCs), obtained at new diagnosis, from a patient treated with antithyroid drugs. The source is a man aged 25 to 40 with Graves disease.

This clonotype was counted ten times or more. The V call is TRBV10-1, the J call TRBJ2-2, with D uncertain. CDR1 is WNHNN and CDR2 is SYGVQD in the germline V gene (reference sequence). The germline V and J ends were trimmed by 1 base and 7 bases, with 13 bases remaining between them. The CDR3 is made up of 15 amino acids. The CDR3: CASSEFSLVRGELFF. The CDR3 bases are TGCGCCAGCAGTGAGTTTAGTCTGGTCCGCGGGGAGCTGTTTTTT.

This clonotype was detected ten times or more. The V gene is TRBV19, the J gene TRBJ1-5; D remains unclear. CDR3 length: 14 amino acids. Trimming cost V 6 bases and J 6 bases, with 15 bases left between them. Germline V gives CDR1 LNHDA, CDR2 SQIVND (reference sequence). CDR3 bases: TGTGCCAGTAGCCCCGGCAGGTGGACTCAGCCCCAGCATTTT. Its translation: CASSPGRWTQPQHF. The whole variable domain, filled in from reference TRBV19 and TRBJ1-5, reads DGGITQSPKYLFRKEGQNVTLSCEQNLNHDAMYWYRQDPGQGLRLIYYSQIVNDFQKGDIAEGYSVSREKKESFPLTVTSAQKNPTAFYLCASSPGRWTQPQHFGDGTRLSIL.

The chain recombines TRBV5-4 with TRBJ2-1; 8 bases are a match to TRBD1. The CDR3 is made up of 15 amino acids. Germline loops: CDR1 SGHNT, CDR2 YYREEE (reference sequence). V lost 5 bases to trimming and J lost 4 bases; unmatched junction nucleotides: 8. The CDR3 DNA reads TGTGCCAGCAGTCTCGACAGGGGCCCTTACAATGAGCAGTTCTTC. Encoded protein: CASSLDRGPYNEQFF.

In its sample, this clonotype was seen many times. The rearrangement joins TRBV2 to TRBJ1-4; D is undetermined. The ends were cut back, 8 bases at V and 8 bases at J, with 12 bases in the middle. Per germline, CDR1 SNHLY and CDR2 FYNNEI. This CDR3 region has 12 residues. CDR3: CASLEAGEKLFF. The CDR3 DNA is TGTGCCAGCCTAGAGGCGGGAGAAAAACTGTTTTTT.

Ten or more counts support this clonotype. The genes are TRBV7-9 and TRBJ1-2; no clear D. Germline-derived CDR1 and CDR2 are SEHNR and FQNEAQ (reference sequence). Trimming left V 1 base short and J 3 bases short, with 9 bases between. The CDR3 consists of 14 residues. CDR3 sequence (DNA): TGTGCCAGCAGCTTAGGAGCAGTTTACTATGGCTACACCTTC. Protein sequence: CASSLGAVYYGYTF.

This clonotype was counted between two and nine times. V is TRBV6-2 or TRBV6-3 and J is TRBJ1-1; 8 nucleotides line up with TRBD1. The V gene end was trimmed by 6 bases and the J gene end by 5 bases; junction bases not matched to a gene: 14. CDR3 size: 16 residues. Germline V gives CDR1 MNHEY, CDR2 SVGEGT. The CDR3 spells CASSRPQGARLTEAFF. DNA for the CDR3: TGTGCCAGCAGCCGACCTCAGGGGGCTAGGTTGACTGAAGCTTTCTTT.

This clonotype was counted at least ten times. The J gene is TRBJ2-7, the V gene TRBV3-1; TRBD1 matches 11 bases. CDR3 length: 13 amino acids. V lost 8 bases to trimming and J lost 7 bases; unmatched junction nucleotides: 7. From germline, CDR1 is LGHDT and CDR2 YNNKEL (reference sequence). CDR3 sequence reads: CASADRGRVEQYF. In DNA, the CDR3 is TGTGCCAGCGCGGACAGGGGGCGTGTGGAGCAGTACTTC.

This clonotype was recorded many times. The rearrangement links TRBV29-1 to TRBJ2-7, with D perhaps matching TRBD2 (5 bases). This CDR3 contains 14 residues. V dropped 5 bases and J dropped 0 bases, with 14 bases sitting between them. CDR1 and CDR2 from the germline V gene are SQVTM and ANQGSEA. The CDR3 DNA reads as TGCAGCGTTAGTGAAGAGGAGGACTCCTACGAGCAGTACTTC. It encodes CSVSEEEDSYEQYF.

The V call is TRBV12-3 or TRBV12-4, the J call TRBJ2-3, with TRBD2 matching over 12 bases. V lost 8 bases to trimming and J lost 3 bases; unmatched junction nucleotides: 6. This CDR3 is 15 amino acids long. Written as DNA, the CDR3 is TGTGCCAGCGCTCCGACTAGCGGGAGTACAGATACGCAGTATTTT. This translates into CASAPTSGSTDTQYF.

This clonotype was seen repeatedly, ten times or more. This chain connects TRBV12-3 or TRBV12-4 to TRBJ1-1, with D perhaps matching TRBD1 (6 bases). This CDR3 comprises 15 residues. V shed 5 bases and J shed 0 bases, with 13 bases lying between them. The CDR3 DNA follows: TGTGCCAGCAGTCTGCCGACAGGAGTGAACACTGAAGCTTTCTTT. It specifies CASSLPTGVNTEAFF.

The chain links TRBV6-1 to TRBJ2-2, with 8 bases matching TRBD1. Per germline, CDR1 MNHNS and CDR2 SASEGT. This CDR3 comprises 15 residues. V trimming: 8 bases; J trimming: 4 bases; junction bases outside the gene matches: 9. The CDR3 bases are TGTGCCAGCCTGACGGGACAGGCGGGCACCGGGGAGCTGTTTTTT. Protein sequence: CASLTGQAGTGELFF.

This clonotype was seen a few times. The chain uses TRBV10-1 and TRBJ2-2; 8 nucleotides match TRBD1. The CDR3 runs to 14 residues. The trim removed 6 bases at V and 2 bases at J, leaving 2 bases unmatched. The germline V gene encodes CDR1 WNHNN and CDR2 SYGVQD (reference sequence). This CDR3 is CASSRGPNTGELFF. The CDR3 bases are TGCGCCAGCAGCAGGGGGCCTAACACCGGGGAGCTGTTTTTT.

This clonotype occurred a few times. The chain combines TRBV12-3 or TRBV12-4 with TRBJ2-2, with 7 positions matching TRBD1. The trim removed 9 bases at V and 5 bases at J, leaving 12 bases unmatched. The CDR3 extends over 15 amino acids. The CDR3 DNA sequence: TGTGCCAGTAACGCAAGGGGGCTCAGAACCGGGGAGCTGTTTTTT. Its translation is CASNARGLRTGELFF.

The chain links TRBV10-3 to TRBJ1-1; D possibly corresponds to TRBD1 (5 bases). Germline V gives CDR1 ENHRY, CDR2 SYGVKD. The CDR3 has 15 residues. Trimming removed 0 bases at V and 7 bases at J, with 15 bases between. CDR3 nucleotide sequence: TGTGCCATCAGTGAGTCGAATGGCAGGGTGGTTGAAGCTTTCTTT. This translates into CAISESNGRVVEAFF.

The J gene is TRBJ2-1, the V gene TRBV18; unclear D gene. The length of the CDR3 is 14 residues. Germline CDR1 is KGHSH and CDR2 is LQKENI. V was shortened by 3 bases and J by 6 bases, with 12 bases between the two germline ends. In nucleotides, the CDR3 is TGTGCCAGCTCACCTATCGGACGGACCAATGAGCAGTTCTTC. This translates into CASSPIGRTNEQFF.

The chain employs TRBV7-2 and TRBJ2-1; D ambiguous. Trimming pared 5 bases from V and 5 bases from J, leaving 13 bases between. The CDR3 covers 14 residues. The germline V gene encodes CDR1 SGHTA and CDR2 FQGNSA. The CDR3 sequence is CASSPTGRHNEQFF. The CDR3 nucleotides read TGTGCCAGCAGCCCAACCGGACGTCACAATGAGCAGTTCTTC.

This clonotype was seen more than once but under ten times. The chain links TRBV20-1 to TRBJ2-1; D is perhaps TRBD1 or TRBD2 (7 bases each). The CDR3 is 15 residues long. The V gene lost 6 bases and the J gene lost 4 bases, with 19 bases spanning the gap. Germline values: CDR1 DFQATT, CDR2 SNEGSKA (reference sequence). CDR3 bases: TGCAGTGCCAGGGGGGGCCGTGGGGGGTACAATGAGCAGTTCTTC. This gives the protein CSARGGRGGYNEQFF.

This clonotype was seen at least ten times. This chain links TRBV12-3 or TRBV12-4 with TRBJ2-3, with D perhaps TRBD2 (5 bases). CDR3 length equals 16 residues. V was cut by 5 bases and J by 6 bases, with 21 bases left in between. CDR3 sequence: CASSVTGLSGSDTQYF. The CDR3, as DNA: TGTGCCAGCAGTGTGACCGGACTTAGTGGTTCGGATACGCAGTATTTT.

The table lists this clonotype with many counts. The chain links TRBV12-3 or TRBV12-4 to TRBJ2-2; D gene uncertain. V was trimmed by 1 base and J by 4 bases, leaving 4 bases between them. The CDR3 runs to 13 residues. The CDR3 protein is CASSLVITGELFF. DNA for the CDR3: TGTGCCAGCAGTTTAGTTATCACCGGGGAGCTGTTTTTT.

The chain uses TRBV11-2 and TRBJ1-2; no definite D call. With 0 bases removed from V and 0 bases from J, the gap between germline ends came to 11 bases. From germline, CDR1 is SGHAT and CDR2 FQNNGV. CDR3 size: 16 residues. The CDR3 region is CASSLERVKTNYGYTF. The CDR3 DNA reads TGTGCCAGCAGCTTAGAACGGGTGAAGACTAACTATGGCTACACCTTC.

This clonotype was seen repeatedly, ten times or more. The V and J genes are TRBV10-3 and TRBJ2-2, with 7 nucleotides matching TRBD1. Germline V gives CDR1 ENHRY, CDR2 SYGVKD. Germline trimming cut 6 bases from V and 7 bases from J; bases unmatched to any gene: 8. This CDR3 is 14 amino acids long. The DNA for the CDR3 is TGTGCCATCAGCCATCGGACAGGCGACGGGGAGCTGTTTTTT. It encodes CAISHRTGDGELFF.

This clonotype showed up many times. The gene calls are TRBV20-1 and TRBJ2-3; 7 bases are shared with TRBD2. The CDR3 has 15 residues. CDR1 and CDR2 from the germline V gene are DFQATT and SNEGSKA (reference sequence). Trimming removed 1 base from V and 4 bases from J; junction bases left unmatched: 8. For the CDR3, the DNA is TGCAGTGCTAGAGTGGGGGGGGGAGGCGCAGATACGCAGTATTTT. Translating it yields CSARVGGGGADTQYF.

This clonotype has at least ten counts. The rearrangement uses TRBV12-3 or TRBV12-4 and TRBJ2-5, with D uncertain. The CDR3 has 11 residues. V lost 2 bases, J lost 4 bases, and 2 bases lay in between. CDR3 nucleotides: TGTGCCAGCAGTTTATCAGAGACCCAGTACTTC. It codes for CASSLSETQYF.

This clonotype showed up many times. This rearrangement joins TRBV6-5 to TRBJ2-2; tentative D call: TRBD2 (5 bases). The CDR3 loop spans 18 amino acids. V was cut by 4 bases and J by 2 bases, with 20 bases left in between. CDR1 and CDR2 from the germline V gene are MNHEY and SVGAGI. CDR3 residues: CASSFGEGAPVNTGELFF. The CDR3 DNA sequence: TGTGCCAGCAGTTTCGGTGAGGGCGCCCCAGTTAACACCGGGGAGCTGTTTTTT.

This clonotype showed up many times. The chain couples TRBV12-3 or TRBV12-4 to TRBJ2-3; D remains ambiguous. Trimming cost V 0 bases and J 5 bases, with 9 bases left between them. The CDR3 covers 14 residues. The CDR3 sequence is CASSLAFTGDTQYF. The CDR3 DNA follows: TGTGCCAGCAGTTTAGCGTTCACCGGAGATACGCAGTATTTT.

In this sample, this clonotype turned up a few times. The chain carries TRBV24-1 and TRBJ1-6; a possible D gene is TRBD1 (5 bases). Between the trimmed V and J ends, which lost 5 bases and 5 bases, there was a span of 9 bases. CDR1 and CDR2 from the germline V gene are KGHDR and SFDVKD. The CDR3 spans 14 residues. Written as DNA, the CDR3 is TGTGCCACCAGTGGGGGGGAGAATAATTCACCCCTCCACTTT. Protein product: CATSGGENNSPLHF.

The gene calls are TRBV19 and TRBJ2-5, with 8 bases fitting TRBD1. With V trimmed by 5 bases and J by 5 bases, 7 bases remained unmatched. The CDR3 is 14 residues long. Looked up from germline, CDR1 is LNHDA and CDR2 is SQIVND (reference sequence). CDR3 residues: CASSLTGGMETQYF. The CDR3 DNA follows: TGTGCCAGTAGTCTAACAGGGGGAATGGAGACCCAGTACTTC.

In this sample, this clonotype turned up a few times. This rearrangement joins TRBV5-1 to TRBJ2-4; D uncertain. Per germline, CDR1 SGHRS and CDR2 YFSETQ. CDR3 length: 16 amino acids. Trimming left V 7 bases short and J 1 base short, with 18 bases between. The CDR3 DNA reads as TGCGCCAGCTCCACCCGCTACCGTGGGGCCAAAAACATTCAGTACTTC. It is translated as CASSTRYRGAKNIQYF.

The table lists this clonotype with a few counts. The chain links TRBV15 to TRBJ2-3, with TRBD2 identical over 7 bases. Trimming cost V 11 bases and J 3 bases; bases outside gene matches: 8. CDR3 length equals 13 residues. The germline gives CDR1 LNHNV, CDR2 YYDKDF (reference sequence). CDR3 loop: CASLAAGTDTQYF. The CDR3 coding sequence is TGTGCCTCGCTAGCGGCGGGGACAGATACGCAGTATTTT.